This entry describes one T cell receptor beta chain. These data are taken from a study of blood T cell repertoires in COVID-19. The CDR3 covers 13 residues. Trimming took off 8 bases at V and 2 bases at J, with 10 bases between the two ends. Libraries were prepared by immunoSEQ multiplex PCR; TCRdb keeps only in-frame clonotypes and omits some of them. The table lists 200,000 to 300,000 clones, more than 75% of them singletons. The clonotype was recovered from a woman aged 80 or older with COVID-19, enrolled during active disease. Material for sequencing was peripheral blood. The V call is TRBV12-3 or TRBV12-4, the J call TRBJ1-5; no firm D call. For the CDR3, the DNA is TGTGCCAGCGTGCGGAGTGGCAATCAGCCCCAGCATTTT. This gives the protein CASVRSGNQPQHF.